Sequencing of this T cell receptor beta chain was carried out in a study of monozygotic twins with inflammatory bowel disease. Study observations and caveats: The inverse Simpson measure of TCRbeta diversity was lower in IBD patients than in healthy co-twins.

This CDR3 has 16 residues. Each sample's cDNA came from eight separate reactions. TCRdb reprocessed the 5' RACE reads, with one entry per CDR3 protein and no DNA. Its table lists about 440,000 distinct CDR3 sequences. In the case of this clonotype: Its specificity is not known.

This sequence was found in a human donor with ulcerative colitis or Crohn's disease, or a healthy co-twin of an affected twin (not recorded which). V gene TRBV12-3 or TRBV12-4 combines with J gene TRBJ1-5; no DNA is available, so the TRBD1 call from TCRdb remains unchecked. The sequencing sample was made of blood. The CDR3 sequence is CASSLAGQGWHQPQHF.